What follows are 20 T cell receptor beta chains derived from one specimen sequenced in a study of cytomegalovirus exposure and HLA in healthy donors. Clones were read by immunoSEQ multiplex PCR, and TCRdb kept only the in-frame ones, dropping some. The table lists around 260,000 clones, less than 95% of them singletons. Sequencing was done on a sample of PBMCs. The receptor source for this set is a woman under 40 in good health and CMV-seronegative.

The rearrangement links TRBV10-2 to TRBJ2-7, with D unclear. The CDR3 has 12 amino acids. The germline V gene encodes CDR1 WSHSY and CDR2 SAAADI. V lost 3 bases and J lost 4, with 7 bases in between. The CDR3 DNA sequence: TGCGCCAGCAGTGATGTGGGGTACGAGCAGTACTTC. It translates to CASSDVGYEQYF.

This clone was counted once. This rearrangement joins TRBV28 to TRBJ2-5, with D possibly being TRBD1 (6 bases). V lost 1 base and J lost 0, with 15 bases in between. Germline-derived CDR1 and CDR2 are MDHEN and SYDVKM. This CDR3 spans 17 amino acids. This chain's CDR3 is CASSLYPTQGNQETQYF. CDR3 bases: TGTGCCAGCAGTTTATACCCGACACAGGGAAACCAAGAGACCCAGTACTTC.

The chain carries TRBV15 and TRBJ2-2, with D perhaps matching TRBD2 (5 bases). The V gene lost 0 bases and the J gene lost 11 bases, with 13 bases spanning the gap. The CDR3 spans 14 residues. CDR1 is LNHNV, CDR2 YYDKDF, per germline (reference sequence). Written as DNA, the CDR3 is TGTGCCACCAGCAGAGAAGGCCGGGAACGCGAGCTGTTTTTT. Its translation: CATSREGRERELFF.

This clone turned up a few times. This chain links TRBV18 with TRBJ1-1; no firm D call. The length of the CDR3 is 16 residues. Trimming shortened V by 5 bases and J by 0 bases, and 16 bases separated the two germline ends. In germline, CDR1 is KGHSH, CDR2 LQKENI. CDR3 DNA: TGTGCCAGCTCAACCGGTGCTAATAACATGAACACTGAAGCTTTCTTT. Protein sequence: CASSTGANNMNTEAFF.

This clone was recorded a few times. The chain links TRBV11-2 to TRBJ1-1; 7 positions match TRBD1. This CDR3 comprises 15 residues. Germline loops: CDR1 SGHAT, CDR2 FQNNGV. V lost 5 bases and J lost 2; bases outside the gene matches: 8. The CDR3 reads CASSPRTGVNTEAFF. CDR3 DNA sequence: TGTGCCAGCAGCCCCAGGACAGGTGTAAACACTGAAGCTTTCTTT.

The genes are TRBV28 and TRBJ2-7, with 7 bases matching TRBD1. CDR1 is MDHEN and CDR2 is SYDVKM in the germline V gene. This CDR3 contains 13 residues. The trim removed 6 bases at V and 7 bases at J, leaving 9 bases unmatched. Here the CDR3 reads CASSMTGLTEQYF. The CDR3 bases are TGTGCCAGCAGCATGACAGGGCTAACTGAGCAGTACTTC.

This chain connects TRBV27 to TRBJ2-2, with D possibly called TRBD1 or TRBD2 (6 bases each). Germline loops: CDR1 MNHEY, CDR2 SMNVEV (reference sequence). The CDR3 length is 17 residues. V was clipped by 3 bases and J by 3 bases, with 17 bases between them. DNA for the CDR3: TGTGCCAGCAGTTTGTGGCAGCCAAGGGGGGACACCGGGGAGCTGTTTTTT. Translated: CASSLWQPRGDTGELFF.

V gene TRBV10-2 combines with J gene TRBJ2-7, with unresolved D. The V end lost 2 bases, the J end lost 3 bases, and 11 bases lay between the germline ends. The germline V gene has CDR1 WSHSY and CDR2 SAAADI. The CDR3 length is 14 residues. In DNA, the CDR3 is TGCGCCAGCAGTGAGAGGGTCATAAACTACGAGCAGTACTTC. This encodes CASSERVINYEQYF.

The V call is TRBV11-2, the J call TRBJ1-1; no definite D call. Germline V gene lookup returns CDR1 SGHAT and CDR2 FQNNGV. Trimming shortened V by 7 bases and J by 5 bases, and 8 bases separated the two germline ends. This CDR3 has 11 amino acids. Here the CDR3 reads CASISGTEAFF. The CDR3, as DNA: TGTGCCAGCATCTCCGGGACTGAAGCTTTCTTT.

The V call is TRBV27, the J call TRBJ2-7, with no clear D. Germline V CDR1 and CDR2: MNHEY, SMNVEV (reference sequence). This CDR3 region has 17 residues. V lost 4 bases, J lost 0 bases, and 19 bases lay in between. The CDR3 sequence: CASSSSPTLPSSYEQYF. The CDR3 DNA sequence: TGTGCCAGCAGTTCCTCGCCCACTTTACCTTCCTCCTACGAGCAGTACTTC.

The chain carries TRBV13 and TRBJ2-7; TRBD2 aligns across 10 bases. The CDR3 sequence is 15 residues long. Trimming cost V 4 bases and J 7 bases; bases outside gene matches: 10. CDR1 is PRHDT, CDR2 FYEKMQ, per germline (reference sequence). For the CDR3, the DNA is TGTGCCAGCAGCTCTCTAGCGGGAGATGCGGGAGAGCAGTACTTC. It codes for CASSSLAGDAGEQYF. The whole variable domain, remainder taken from reference TRBV13 and TRBJ2-7, is AAGVIQSPRHLIKEKRETATLKCYPIPRHDTVYWYQQGPGQDPQFLISFYEKMQSDKGSIPDRFSAQQFSDYHSELNMSSLELGDSALYFCASSSLAGDAGEQYFGPGTRLTVT.

V usage is TRBV7-5 and J usage is TRBJ2-5; the listed D gene, TRBD1, was not tested against the DNA. TRBV7-5 is deemed a pseudogene. The CDR3 runs 16 residues. The CDR3 spells CVRSPQPTGIQETQYF. Written as DNA, the CDR3 is TGTGTCAGAAGCCCCCAACCTACAGGGATCCAAGAGACCCAGTACTTC.

The V gene is TRBV30, the J gene TRBJ2-1; TRBD2 aligns across 16 bases. This CDR3 region has 14 residues. Germline assignment: CDR1 GTSNPN and CDR2 SVGIG (reference sequence). Trimming took 8 bases from V and 8 from J; bases not matched to a gene: 6. CDR3 in amino acids: CARSGTSGRDEQFF. CDR3 sequence (DNA): TGTGCCCGCTCCGGGACTAGCGGGAGGGATGAGCAGTTCTTC.

This chain connects TRBV28 to TRBJ2-3; 10 nucleotides align to TRBD2. Trimming cost V 3 bases and J 4 bases; bases outside gene matches: 7. The germline gives CDR1 MDHEN, CDR2 SYDVKM. The CDR3 length is 16 residues. The CDR3 reads CASSLLASGRSDTQYF. The CDR3 bases are TGTGCCAGCAGTTTGCTCGCTAGCGGGAGATCAGATACGCAGTATTTT. The entire variable domain, with the rest obtained from reference TRBV28 and TRBJ2-3, is as follows: DVKVTQSSRYLVKRTGEKVFLECVQDMDHENMFWYRQDPGLGLRLIYFSYDVKMKEKGDIPEGYSVSREKKERFSLILESASTNQTSMYLCASSLLASGRSDTQYFGPGTRLTVL.

The chain joins TRBV5-6 to TRBJ2-7; D call uncertain. CDR1 SGHDT and CDR2 YYEEEE come from the germline V gene. There are 15 residues in the CDR3. The V end was cut by 0 bases, the J end by 1 base, with 11 bases between. CDR3 amino acids: CASSLGLLPSYEQYF. The CDR3 DNA sequence: TGTGCCAGCAGCTTGGGACTCCTCCCATCCTACGAGCAGTACTTC.

The V gene is TRBV6-1, the J gene TRBJ2-7; possible D gene TRBD2, 6 bases. V was clipped by 3 bases and J by 5 bases, with 17 bases between them. Germline V gene lookup returns CDR1 MNHNS and CDR2 SASEGT. This CDR3 has 15 amino acids. CDR3 protein: CASSDFSGVFDEQYF. The CDR3 DNA sequence: TGTGCCAGCAGTGACTTTTCGGGGGTGTTCGACGAGCAGTACTTC.

This sequence joins TRBV18 and TRBJ2-5; possibly TRBD2 for D (5 bases). V shed 5 bases and J shed 5 bases, with 15 bases lying between them. From germline, CDR1 is KGHSH and CDR2 LQKENI. This CDR3 is built from 14 residues. CDR3 in amino acids: CASSRRERPETQYF. The DNA for the CDR3 is TGTGCCAGCTCAAGACGGGAACGGCCGGAGACCCAGTACTTC.

This clone came up a few times. The rearrangement joins TRBV6-1 to TRBJ2-7, with 7 bases lining up with TRBD1. Germline V gives CDR1 MNHNS, CDR2 SASEGT. V lost 1 base to trimming and J lost 2 bases; unmatched junction nucleotides: 11. The CDR3 spans 17 residues. CDR3 in DNA: TGTGCCAGCAGTGAAGAAGTTACGGGCAGGGGGACCTACGAGCAGTACTTC. Translated: CASSEEVTGRGTYEQYF.

The CDR3 reads CASSISTGGISNQPQHF. CDR3 sequence (DNA): TGTGCCAGTAGTATATCCACAGGGGGAATTAGCAATCAGCCCCAGCATTTT. The chain couples TRBV19 to TRBJ1-5; 8 bases are shared with TRBD1. V gave up 2 bases and J gave up 0 bases; unmatched junction bases: 6. In germline, CDR1 is LNHDA, CDR2 SQIVND (reference sequence). This CDR3 spans 17 amino acids.

This chain links TRBV5-4 with TRBJ2-1, with 8 bases lining up with TRBD2. The germline V gene encodes CDR1 SGHNT and CDR2 YYREEE (reference sequence). V shed 0 bases and J 4 bases; nucleotides not matched to a gene: 3. The CDR3 is made up of 15 amino acids. CDR3: CASSLELAAYNEQFF. In DNA form, the CDR3 reads TGTGCCAGCAGCTTGGAACTAGCGGCATACAATGAGCAGTTCTTC.